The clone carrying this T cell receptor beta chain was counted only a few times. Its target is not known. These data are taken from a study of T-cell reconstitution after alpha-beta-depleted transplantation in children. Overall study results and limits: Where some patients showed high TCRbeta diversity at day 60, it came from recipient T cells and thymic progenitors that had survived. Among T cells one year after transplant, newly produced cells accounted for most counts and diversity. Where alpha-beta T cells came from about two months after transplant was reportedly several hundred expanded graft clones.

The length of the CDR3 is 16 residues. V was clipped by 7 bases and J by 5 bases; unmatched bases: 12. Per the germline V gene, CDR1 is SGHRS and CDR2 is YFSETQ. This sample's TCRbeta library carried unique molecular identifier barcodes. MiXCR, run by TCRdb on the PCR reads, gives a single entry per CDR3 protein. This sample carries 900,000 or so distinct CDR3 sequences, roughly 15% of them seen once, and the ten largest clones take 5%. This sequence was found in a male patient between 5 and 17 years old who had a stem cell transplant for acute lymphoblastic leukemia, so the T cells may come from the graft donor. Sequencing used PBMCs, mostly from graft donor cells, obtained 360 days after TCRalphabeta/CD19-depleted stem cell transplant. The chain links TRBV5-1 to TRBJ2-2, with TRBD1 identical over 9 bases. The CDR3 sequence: CASSDRGVLGTGELFF. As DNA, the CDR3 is TGCGCCAGCTCCGACAGGGGGGTTCTGGGAACCGGGGAGCTGTTTTTT.